Each of the 14 T cell receptor beta chains below was sequenced from the same sample in a study of vaccination effects on CD4 cells after COVID-19. The assay was immunoSEQ multiplex PCR, and TCRdb's table has in-frame clones only and misses some. The sample holds approximately 15,000 clones, roughly 70% seen once. The antigens for these receptors are not known. Expansion of antigen-specific CD4+ T cells with viral peptide pools was carried out by the ViraFEST assay before sequencing. Researchers isolated CD4+ T cells once approximately eleven days of culture had elapsed. This person caught SARS-CoV-2 sometime from March to December 2020, and PCR testing confirmed the infection. Every participant took two doses of the BNT162b2 or mRNA-1273 vaccine. The sequencing used CD4+ T cells from PBMCs cultured with HCoV-NL63 spike peptides, collected after COVID-19 vaccination. These receptors all stem from a human donor who had a prior SARS-CoV-2 infection.

The CDR3 loop reads CASSEGGQAYEQYF. The CDR3 DNA reads as TGTGCCAGCAGCGAGGGGGGACAAGCCTACGAGCAGTACTTC. The rearrangement joins TRBV9 to TRBJ2-7; D may match TRBD1 or TRBD2 (6 bases each). The CDR3 is 14 amino acids. V dropped 3 bases and J dropped 2 bases, with 12 bases sitting between them. Germline V gives CDR1 SGDLS, CDR2 YYNGEE.

The chain is built from TRBV7-6 and TRBJ2-5; 14 positions match TRBD2. The V gene's germline CDR1 is SGHVS and CDR2 FNYEAQ. V trimming: 10 bases; J trimming: 7 bases; junction bases outside the gene matches: 14. There are 16 residues in the CDR3. Here the CDR3 reads CATSGLAGGSRGTQYF. The CDR3 bases are TGTGCCACCAGTGGACTAGCGGGGGGATCTCGCGGGACCCAGTACTTC.

The J gene is TRBJ2-5, the V gene TRBV6-4; D possibly corresponds to TRBD2 (7 bases). The CDR3 is 16 residues long. Deletions cut 7 bases from V and 4 bases from J, with 22 bases between. The V gene's germline CDR1 is MRHNA and CDR2 SNTAGT. The CDR3 loop is CASTVGGQGTRETQYF. In DNA, the CDR3 is TGTGCCAGCACCGTGGGGGGGCAGGGGACACGAGAGACCCAGTACTTC.

As concerns this clone: The germline gene is not matched at one end of the junction; a read error may be the cause. The chain has TRBV9 and TRBJ2-2, with D tentatively TRBD1 (5 bases). CDR3 length: 13 residues. CDR1 SGDLS and CDR2 YYNGEE come from the germline V gene. The CDR3 spells CASTVGATGELFF. The CDR3 coding sequence is TGTGCCAGCACCGTAGGGGCCACCGGGGAGCTGTTTTTT.

The chain carries TRBV7-2 and TRBJ1-1; D is unresolved. Per germline, CDR1 SGHTA and CDR2 FQGNSA. Trimming left V 5 bases short and J 3 bases short, with 10 bases between. The CDR3 totals 13 residues. In nucleotides, the CDR3 is TGTGCCAGCAGCCGGCAGGTTGACACTGAAGCTTTCTTT. Translation: CASSRQVDTEAFF. The variable domain in full, with the rest retrieved from reference TRBV7-2 and TRBJ1-1, is GAGVSQSPSNKVTEKGKDVELRCDPISGHTALYWYRQSLGQGLEFLIYFQGNSAPDKSGLPSDRFSAERTGGSVSTLTIQRTQQEDSAVYLCASSRQVDTEAFFGQGTRLTVV.

As for this clone: An end of the junction does not agree with germline; a read error may underlie this. The chain links TRBV2 to TRBJ1-6; 7 bases map to TRBD1. CDR1 is SNHLY, CDR2 FYNNEI, per germline. The CDR3 contains 13 residues. The CDR3 coding sequence is TGTGCCAGCAGTACCGGGACAGTCTCCTCCTTGTTGTTT. It yields the protein CASSTGTVSSLLF.

The V call is TRBV6-2 or TRBV6-3, the J call TRBJ2-7; the match to TRBD1 covers 8 bases. The CDR3 is 14 amino acids. Germline CDR1 and CDR2: MNHEY and SVGEGT. V lost 2 bases, J lost 1 base, and 1 base stayed unmatched. The CDR3 spells CASSYRDRSYEQYF. As DNA, the CDR3 is TGTGCCAGCAGTTACCGGGACAGGTCCTACGAGCAGTACTTC.

The V gene is TRBV19, the J gene TRBJ2-1, with 10 bases matching TRBD2. Germline lookup yields CDR1 LNHDA and CDR2 SQIVND (reference sequence). This CDR3 is built from 17 residues. With V trimmed by 4 bases and J by 13 bases, 19 bases remained unmatched. CDR3 residues: CASSTDRQEGGTSAQFF. The CDR3, as DNA: TGTGCCAGTAGTACCGATCGACAGGAAGGAGGGACTAGCGCACAGTTCTTC. Variable domain in full (rest from reference TRBV19 and TRBJ2-1): DGGITQSPKYLFRKEGQNVTLSCEQNLNHDAMYWYRQDPGQGLRLIYYSQIVNDFQKGDIAEGYSVSREKKESFPLTVTSAQKNPTAFYLCASSTDRQEGGTSAQFFGPGTRLTVL.

The J gene is TRBJ1-1, the V gene TRBV4-1; D is ambiguous. Per the germline V gene, CDR1 is MGHRA and CDR2 is YSYEKL. The CDR3 has 13 residues. V dropped 0 bases and J dropped 6 bases, with 8 bases sitting between them. CDR3 loop: CASSQDRQSEAFF. The CDR3 nucleotides read TGCGCCAGCAGCCAAGATCGGCAGTCTGAAGCTTTCTTT.

This clone was detected only a few times. The junction departs from the called germline gene at one end, perhaps through a read error. The chain joins TRBV7-7 to TRBJ2-5; TRBD2 agrees at 11 bases. This CDR3 is built from 16 residues. Germline values: CDR1 SSHAT, CDR2 FNYEAQ (reference sequence). The CDR3 DNA follows: TGTGCTAGCAGCCCGTCGCTAGCGGGGGGAGCAGAGACCCAGTACTTC. Amino acids: CASSPSLAGGAETQYF.

The rearrangement links TRBV7-2 to TRBJ2-1; TRBD2 aligns across 9 bases. Germline V gene data show CDR1 as SGHTA and CDR2 as FQGNSA. J lost 4 bases, V lost 5 bases, and 6 bases had no gene match. The CDR3 contains 15 residues. Here the CDR3 reads CASSVTSGVYNEQFF. CDR3 DNA: TGTGCCAGCAGCGTGACTAGCGGAGTATACAATGAGCAGTTCTTC.

This clone was counted a few times. The chain recombines TRBV15 with TRBJ2-7; TRBD1 aligns across 7 bases. V shed 5 bases, J shed 0 bases, and the junction held 7 bases outside the gene matches. The CDR3 covers 15 residues. The V gene's germline CDR1 is LNHNV and CDR2 YYDKDF (reference sequence). The CDR3 region is CATSVRQGGSYEQYF. CDR3 bases: TGTGCCACCAGCGTACGACAGGGTGGCTCCTACGAGCAGTACTTC. Full variable domain (missing parts from reference TRBV15 and TRBJ2-7): DAMVIQNPRYQVTQFGKPVTLSCSQTLNHNVMYWYQQKSSQAPKLLFHYYDKDFNNEADTPDNFQSRRPNTSFCFLDIRSPGLGDTAMYLCATSVRQGGSYEQYFGPGTRLTVT.

The chain links TRBV6-5 to TRBJ1-2, with a tentative D call TRBD1 (5 bases). V was shortened by 5 bases and J by 3 bases, with 13 bases between the two germline ends. The CDR3 contains 14 residues. CDR1 is MNHEY, CDR2 SVGAGI, per germline. CDR3 sequence: CASSPQDQDYGYTF. Here the CDR3 DNA reads TGTGCCAGCAGTCCACAGGACCAGGACTATGGCTACACCTTC.

This clone was detected only a few times. The J gene is TRBJ2-5, the V gene TRBV7-3, with D perhaps TRBD1 or TRBD2 (6 bases each). V was clipped by 1 base and J by 3 bases, with 12 bases between them. Germline CDR1 and CDR2: SGHTA and FQGTGA. CDR3 length: 15 amino acids. In nucleotides, the CDR3 is TGTGCCAGCAGCTTAAGAACCGGGGGCGAAGAGACCCAGTACTTC. It translates to CASSLRTGGEETQYF.